This T cell receptor beta chain was recorded in a study of T cell responses to AZD1222 COVID-19 vaccine. Study context: The analysis combined second doses at about 4 or about 12 weeks.

Findings and caveats of the study: Seropositive AZD1222 recipients at baseline numbered only five or six. Clonal diversity was possibly underestimated, and the donors were mostly white British, with more females.

Assay used: immunoSEQ multiplex PCR; TCRdb lists only in-frame clones, some missing. The repertoire consists of over 130,000 clones, with about 93% occurring once and the leading ten covering roughly 1.3%. Concerning this clone: Its antigen is not known.

Per the germline V gene, CDR1 is SGHRS and CDR2 is YFSETQ. The CDR3 contains 15 residues. With 5 bases removed from V and 2 bases from J, the gap between germline ends came to 16 bases. The genes are TRBV5-1 and TRBJ1-2; unclear D gene. This specimen was peripheral blood, taken on day 0 of AZD1222 vaccination. The receptor was derived from an adult in good health. In nucleotides, the CDR3 is TGCGCCAGCAGAGCCCTTCGGGCAGCAAACTATGGCTACACCTTC. This codes for CASRALRAANYGYTF. Variable domain in full (rest from reference TRBV5-1 and TRBJ1-2): KAGVTQTPRYLIKTRGQQVTLSCSPISGHRSVSWYQQTPGQGLQFLFEYFSETQRNKGNFPGRFSGRQFSNSRSEMNVSTLELGDSALYLCASRALRAANYGYTFGSGTRLTVV.